Below are 14 T cell receptor beta chains sequenced from a single sample in a study of PD-1 blockade in classical Hodgkin lymphoma. Time point specified: cycle 4 day 1 (C4D1), after 6 weeks of nivolumab. Brentuximab vedotin exposure varied, and every patient relapsed after autologous stem cell transplantation. The study isolated CD8+ T cells from thawed PBMCs by magnetic negative selection. The repertoire was sequenced with immunoSEQ multiplex PCR; TCRdb's copy has only in-frame clones and lacks some. This table holds more than 12,000 clones, about nine tenths found once. Material: CD8+ T cells from blood, obtained before the fourth cycle of nivolumab. The receptors originated from a human donor with classical Hodgkin lymphoma.

The V gene is TRBV7-9, the J gene TRBJ2-7; D gene uncertain. Looked up from germline, CDR1 is SEHNR and CDR2 is FQNEAQ (reference sequence). Trimming pared 1 base from V and 0 bases from J, leaving 13 bases between. The CDR3 contains 16 residues. The CDR3 region is CASSLGVGYSSYEQYF. The CDR3 DNA sequence: TGTGCCAGCAGCTTAGGAGTCGGATACTCCTCCTACGAGCAGTACTTC.

The chain recombines TRBV5-5 with TRBJ2-5; no definite D call. Germline CDR1 and CDR2: SGHKS and YYEKEE (reference sequence). The CDR3 contains 14 residues. Trimming took 2 bases from V and 2 from J, leaving 10 bases between them. CDR3 in DNA: TGTGCCAGCAGCTTTGGGATTATGCAAGAGACCCAGTACTTC. Translated, it gives CASSFGIMQETQYF.

This chain connects TRBV14 to TRBJ1-2, with 8 bases that match TRBD1. Germline assignment: CDR1 SGHDN and CDR2 FVKESK. The junction had 0 bases not matched to a gene; V was cut back by 1 base and J by 2 bases. The CDR3 runs 14 residues. The CDR3: CASSQGTGNYGYTF. DNA of the CDR3: TGTGCCAGCAGCCAAGGGACAGGGAACTATGGCTACACCTTC.

The chain links TRBV14 to TRBJ1-1; no definite D call. This CDR3 region has 16 residues. The V gene's germline CDR1 is SGHDN and CDR2 FVKESK. Trimming took 0 bases from V and 1 from J, leaving 12 bases between them. CDR3 loop: CASSQDRTVENTEAFF. In DNA form, the CDR3 reads TGTGCCAGCAGCCAAGATCGTACAGTGGAGAACACTGAAGCTTTCTTT.

In nucleotides, the CDR3 is TGTGCCAGCAGGTTCATTCATGGCCAGGGGGCGAATTCACCCCTCCACTTT. Protein sequence: CASRFIHGQGANSPLHF. The chain uses TRBV4-2 and TRBJ1-6, with 8 bases aligning to TRBD1. The V and J ends lost 6 bases and 7 bases, in that order; junction bases with no gene match: 14. The length of the CDR3 is 17 residues. Germline CDR1 is LGHNA and CDR2 is YNFKEQ.

The chain couples TRBV9 to TRBJ1-1, with D tentatively TRBD1 (6 bases). The germline gives CDR1 SGDLS, CDR2 YYNGEE. The CDR3 consists of 15 residues. V was trimmed by 0 bases and J by 1 base, leaving 10 bases between them. CDR3 sequence (DNA): TGTGCCAGCAGCGTAGAAGGGGGTGCGAACACTGAAGCTTTCTTT. It codes for CASSVEGGANTEAFF.

In this sample, this clone turned up once. This chain joins TRBV15 and TRBJ2-7, with TRBD2 matching 9 bases. The germline V gene has CDR1 LNHNV and CDR2 YYDKDF (reference sequence). CDR3 size: 17 residues. Unmatched junction bases numbered 6, after V lost 0 bases and J lost 0 bases. CDR3 loop: CATSRDRLAGSSYEQYF. The DNA of the CDR3 is TGTGCCACCAGCAGAGATCGGCTAGCGGGGAGCTCCTACGAGCAGTACTTC.

This sequence joins TRBV19 and TRBJ1-3; TRBD1 matches at 10 bases. CDR3 size: 15 residues. CDR1 is LNHDA, CDR2 SQIVND, per germline (reference sequence). The ends lost 3 bases at V and 4 bases at J; junction bases unmatched: 3. The CDR3 spells CASSIDRGQGNTIYF. The CDR3 DNA reads as TGTGCCAGTAGTATCGACAGGGGGCAAGGAAACACCATATATTTT.

In its sample, this clone was seen once. DNA of the CDR3: TGTGCCAGCAGACCAGACTTGTCGTACAATGAGCAGTTCTTC. It specifies CASRPDLSYNEQFF. This chain links TRBV28 with TRBJ2-1; D unclear. V was clipped by 6 bases and J by 4 bases, with 13 bases between them. Germline V gene sequence: CDR1 MDHEN, CDR2 SYDVKM. This CDR3 region has 14 residues.

V is TRBV11-2 and J is TRBJ1-1; D is undetermined. CDR1 is SGHAT and CDR2 is FQNNGV in the germline V gene. The CDR3 has 16 residues. The V end was cut by 4 bases, the J end by 0 bases, with 15 bases between. In DNA, the CDR3 is TGTGCCAGCAGCTCCTCCCCGACTCTCATGAACACTGAAGCTTTCTTT. This gives the protein CASSSSPTLMNTEAFF.

This chain connects TRBV28 to TRBJ1-2, with D perhaps TRBD1 (5 bases). Germline V lookup: CDR1 MDHEN, CDR2 SYDVKM. The CDR3 runs to 13 residues. V lost 8 bases, J lost 8 bases, and 18 bases lay in between. This chain's CDR3 is CASEPQGWGGYTF. CDR3 DNA: TGTGCCAGCGAACCCCAGGGCTGGGGCGGCTACACCTTC.

V usage is TRBV28 and J usage is TRBJ2-7; 10 nucleotides line up with TRBD2. The CDR3 is 16 residues long. The junction had 9 bases not matched to a gene; V was cut back by 6 bases and J by 1 base. Germline V gives CDR1 MDHEN, CDR2 SYDVKM. CDR3 DNA sequence: TGTGCCAGCAGCTATGAGGGGACTAGCGATTCCTACGAGCAGTACTTC. Residues: CASSYEGTSDSYEQYF.

This clone was seen just once. V and J are TRBV28 and TRBJ1-2, with 9 bases lining up with TRBD1. The CDR3 sequence is 14 residues long. V was pared by 7 bases and J by 9 bases, with 12 bases of the junction left unmatched. The germline V gene has CDR1 MDHEN and CDR2 SYDVKM. CDR3 in DNA: TGTGCCAGCAAGGGGGACAGGGAAGGTATGAGCTACACCTTC. This translates into CASKGDREGMSYTF.

CDR3 sequence: CASSLSFGASYNEQFF. CDR3 in DNA: TGTGCCAGCAGTTTATCGTTCGGGGCCTCCTACAATGAGCAGTTCTTC. V gene TRBV27 combines with J gene TRBJ2-1; perhaps D is TRBD1 or TRBD2 (5 bases each). V was shortened by 0 bases and J by 0 bases, with 9 bases between the two germline ends. Germline V CDR1 and CDR2: MNHEY, SMNVEV (reference sequence). The CDR3 consists of 16 residues.